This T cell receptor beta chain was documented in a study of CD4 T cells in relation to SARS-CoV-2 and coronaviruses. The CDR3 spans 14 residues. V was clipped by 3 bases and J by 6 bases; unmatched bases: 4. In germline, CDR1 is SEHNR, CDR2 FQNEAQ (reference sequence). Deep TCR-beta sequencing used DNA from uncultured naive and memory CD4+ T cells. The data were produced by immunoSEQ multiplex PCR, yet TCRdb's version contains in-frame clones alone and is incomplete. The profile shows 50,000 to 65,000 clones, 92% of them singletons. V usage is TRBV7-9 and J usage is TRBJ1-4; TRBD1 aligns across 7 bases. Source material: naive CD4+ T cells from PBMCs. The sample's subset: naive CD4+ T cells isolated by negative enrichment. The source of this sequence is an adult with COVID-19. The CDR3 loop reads CASSFRGSDEKLFF. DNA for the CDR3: TGTGCCAGCAGCTTCAGGGGGTCGGATGAAAAACTGTTTTTT.